The entry below describes one T cell receptor beta chain. Per the study methods: Cell counts per sample came from amplifying reference gene primers. Assay used: immunoSEQ multiplex PCR; TCRdb lists only in-frame clones, some missing. The V and J calls and clone size come from that table; D and trimming were worked out from the DNA. This table has 20,000 or so clones, over 70% appearing once. This record comes from a study of blood T cell repertoires in COVID-19. Study in general: Sources were T cells, B-cell-depleted T cells, or PBMCs; the material itself was cDNA or gDNA.

V gave up 5 bases and J gave up 6 bases; unmatched junction bases: 6. In germline, CDR1 is PRHDT, CDR2 FYEKMQ (reference sequence). The CDR3 is made up of 14 amino acids. The genes are TRBV13 and TRBJ2-7, with 11 bases aligning to TRBD2. Source material: peripheral blood. The origin of this receptor is a human donor in a cohort sampled during active COVID-19. Written as DNA, the CDR3 is TGTGCCAGCAGCCAGACTAGCGGGGCCCGCGAGCAGTACTTC. This sequence encodes CASSQTSGAREQYF.